This TCR beta chain comes out of a study of cytomegalovirus exposure and HLA in healthy donors. Findings of the study overall: Being productive about 87% or about 30% of the time was typical of most TCR beta V segments in an earlier analysis.

Concerning this clone itself: Antigen: not known.

The CDR3 runs 14 residues. With 4 bases removed from V and 1 base from J, the gap between germline ends came to 11 bases. Looked up from germline, CDR1 is SNHLY and CDR2 is FYNNEI. 13 Jbeta primers and 60 Vbeta primers were used for the PCR. Repertoires were generated with immunoSEQ multiplex PCR, while TCRdb's copy carries only in-frame clones and drops some. The table includes approximately 140,000 clones, 75% to 80% detected once. The sequence came from a young man in good health and CMV-seronegative. Specimen: PBMCs. The gene calls are TRBV2 and TRBJ2-7; no clear D gene. As DNA, the CDR3 is TGTGCCAGCAGTGTGGCAGCCGGGTCCTACGAGCAGTACTTC. It specifies CASSVAAGSYEQYF.